This entry concerns a single T cell receptor (beta chain). CDR3 length equals 13 residues. Germline CDR1 and CDR2: MNHNY and SVGAGI (reference sequence). The junction had 9 bases not matched to a gene; V was cut back by 5 bases and J by 11 bases. The assay was immunoSEQ multiplex PCR, and TCRdb's table has in-frame clones only and misses some. The sample contains 2 million or so clones, around 96% of which appear only once. Naive-designated CD8 cells lacked CD45RO, were positively enriched for CCR7, and omitted terminally differentiated effector memory CD45RA+ cells. These data belong to a study of shared clonotypes between healthy human individuals.

The specimen was naive CD8+ T cells sorted from blood. This TCR was sampled from a young man in good health. This chain connects TRBV6-6 to TRBJ2-3, with 8 bases identical to TRBD2. The CDR3 here is CASSHPGGPEQYF. CDR3 sequence (DNA): TGTGCCAGCAGTCACCCGGGGGGGCCGGAGCAGTATTTT.